The present TCR beta chain was sequenced within a study of blood T cell repertoires in COVID-19. Overall study context: Nucleic acid was either cDNA or gDNA, and it came from T cells, B-cell-depleted T cells, or PBMCs.

Per the original data handling: For nucleated cells, counts were estimated from reference gene primer amplification. The data were produced by immunoSEQ multiplex PCR, yet TCRdb's version contains in-frame clones alone and is incomplete. V, J and clone size derive from that table, while D and trimming were established from the DNA sequence. This sample has some 76,000 clones, with around nine tenths found just once. The CDR3 covers 15 residues. The V and J ends lost 5 bases and 6 bases respectively, with 15 bases between them. Germline CDR1 reads SGHRS; CDR2 reads YFSETQ. The chain carries TRBV5-1 and TRBJ1-6; D is perhaps TRBD1 (5 bases). Sequenced: peripheral blood. This receptor was identified in a human donor in a cohort sampled during active COVID-19. The CDR3 here is CASSPDSAANSPLHF. CDR3 sequence (DNA): TGCGCCAGCAGTCCTGACAGTGCGGCTAATTCACCCCTCCACTTT.